The 15 T cell receptor beta chains in this list originate from one sample, sequenced in a study of T cells in Graves' hyperthyroidism and ophthalmopathy. Amplified TCR beta CDR3 regions derived from RNA transcripts. HTBI primers were the set used in a first-round RT-PCR of the TCR CDR3. Via MiXCR, TCRdb re-called the multiplex PCR reads, giving one row per CDR3 protein. The sample yields 400,000 to 550,000 distinct CDR3 sequences, around a quarter seen once. The source material was blood. These receptors were taken from a young woman with Graves' ophthalmopathy.

This clonotype was found many times. This rearrangement joins TRBV5-1 to TRBJ2-7, with a weak D call TRBD1 (5 bases). The CDR3 length is 14 residues. The ends were cut back, 0 bases at V and 3 bases at J, with 10 bases in the middle. Germline V gene data show CDR1 as SGHRS and CDR2 as YFSETQ. The CDR3 region has the DNA TGCGCCAGCAGCTTGGGGACAACAGACTACGAGCAGTACTTC. It translates to CASSLGTTDYEQYF.

This clonotype was counted at least ten times. The V gene is TRBV6-6, the J gene TRBJ2-7, with D possibly TRBD2 on 6 matching bases. The CDR3 totals 12 residues. The germline CDR1 and CDR2 sequences are MNHNY and SVGAGI (reference sequence). Trimming took off 8 bases at V and 3 bases at J, with 11 bases between the two ends. The CDR3 protein is CASGTEGYEQYF. The CDR3 nucleotides are TGTGCCAGCGGGACGGAGGGCTACGAGCAGTACTTC.

This clonotype was seen ten or more times. The chain joins TRBV20-1 to TRBJ1-2; tentative D call: TRBD1 (5 bases). V shed 4 bases and J shed 4 bases, with 10 bases lying between them. CDR1 is DFQATT, CDR2 SNEGSKA, per germline (reference sequence). This CDR3 region has 12 residues. CDR3 amino acids: CSATGTPYGYTF. Here the CDR3 DNA reads TGCAGTGCTACCGGGACGCCCTATGGCTACACCTTC.

This clonotype occurred many times. The rearrangement uses TRBV13 and TRBJ2-7; D is unresolved. The CDR3 has 14 residues. The V and J ends lost 5 bases and 2 bases respectively, with 13 bases between them. Germline V gene data show CDR1 as PRHDT and CDR2 as FYEKMQ (reference sequence). Here the CDR3 reads CASSPAGVPYEQYF. The CDR3 DNA reads as TGTGCCAGCAGCCCGGCTGGGGTCCCCTACGAGCAGTACTTC.

V gene TRBV7-9 combines with J gene TRBJ2-7, with D perhaps TRBD1 (5 bases). V lost 0 bases and J lost 6, with 12 bases in between. Per germline, CDR1 SEHNR and CDR2 FQNEAQ (reference sequence). CDR3 length equals 14 residues. The CDR3 loop is CASSLAGQGPEQYF. The DNA of the CDR3 is TGTGCCAGCAGCTTAGCAGGGCAGGGTCCCGAGCAGTACTTC. Complete variable domain (other parts from reference TRBV7-9 and TRBJ2-7): DTGVSQNPRHKITKRGQNVTFRCDPISEHNRLYWYRQTLGQGPEFLTYFQNEAQLEKSRLLSDRFSAERPKGSFSTLEIQRTEQGDSAMYLCASSLAGQGPEQYFGPGTRLTVT.

The table lists this clonotype with many counts. The chain has TRBV6-1 and TRBJ1-5, with D possibly matching TRBD1 (6 bases). There are 15 residues in the CDR3. Trimming stripped 7 bases from V and 0 bases from J, with 13 bases between. In germline, CDR1 is MNHNS, CDR2 SASEGT. CDR3 amino acids: CASITGTLSNQPQHF. The CDR3 DNA is TGTGCCAGCATAACCGGGACACTTAGCAATCAGCCCCAGCATTTT.

This clonotype was counted between two and nine times. The chain links TRBV10-3 to TRBJ2-5; D is possibly TRBD2 (7 bases). This CDR3 spans 16 amino acids. The ends were cut back, 0 bases at V and 5 bases at J, with 16 bases in the middle. Germline V gives CDR1 ENHRY, CDR2 SYGVKD. The CDR3 protein is CAISESRTGGRETQYF. The CDR3 region has the DNA TGTGCCATCAGTGAGTCGCGGACGGGGGGCCGGGAGACCCAGTACTTC.

This clonotype was counted many times. V and J are TRBV7-2 and TRBJ2-4; D remains ambiguous. The V gene's germline CDR1 is SGHTA and CDR2 FQGNSA. This CDR3 is 14 amino acids long. Trimming removed 2 bases at V and 0 bases at J, with 5 bases between. The CDR3 is CASSLTLAKNIQYF. The CDR3 DNA is TGTGCCAGCAGCTTAACCCTAGCCAAAAACATTCAGTACTTC. Variable domain in full (rest from reference TRBV7-2 and TRBJ2-4): GAGVSQSPSNKVTEKGKDVELRCDPISGHTALYWYRQSLGQGLEFLIYFQGNSAPDKSGLPSDRFSAERTGGSVSTLTIQRTQQEDSAVYLCASSLTLAKNIQYFGAGTRLSVL.

This rearrangement joins TRBV11-2 to TRBJ1-1; D not certain. Germline V gene sequence: CDR1 SGHAT, CDR2 FQNNGV. The CDR3 length is 13 residues. The V gene lost 1 base and the J gene lost 5 bases, with 8 bases spanning the gap. The CDR3 protein is CASSLVSRTEAFF. For the CDR3, the DNA is TGTGCCAGCAGCTTAGTTAGCAGAACTGAAGCTTTCTTT.

This clonotype was found many times. The genes are TRBV7-9 and TRBJ1-2, with TRBD1 as a possible D gene (5 bases). V lost 7 bases, J lost 6 bases, and 12 bases lay in between. The CDR3 loop spans 12 amino acids. The V gene's germline CDR1 is SEHNR and CDR2 FQNEAQ (reference sequence). The CDR3 DNA sequence: TGTGCCAGCACACCGCAGGGCCATGGCTACACCTTC. Translated, it gives CASTPQGHGYTF.

The chain employs TRBV12-3 or TRBV12-4 and TRBJ1-6; D unclear. V lost 4 bases, J lost 7 bases, and 8 bases lay in between. This CDR3 has 13 amino acids. This CDR3 is CASSSGPNSPLHF. The CDR3 DNA follows: TGTGCCAGCAGTTCTGGCCCCAATTCACCCCTCCACTTT.

This chain uses TRBV11-2 with TRBJ1-3; no reliable D call. The germline gives CDR1 SGHAT, CDR2 FQNNGV. The V end was cut by 5 bases, the J end by 0 bases, with 14 bases between. The CDR3 length is 16 residues. This chain's CDR3 is CASSLWTASSGNTIYF. DNA for the CDR3: TGTGCCAGCAGCCTGTGGACCGCAAGCTCTGGAAACACCATATATTTT.

The sample holds many counts of this clonotype. This chain connects TRBV12-3 or TRBV12-4 to TRBJ1-5; D is unresolved. The CDR3 is made up of 15 amino acids. Trimming removed 5 bases from V and 3 bases from J, with 14 bases in between. CDR3 coding DNA: TGTGCCAGCAGTACAACACAGAGGACCAATCAGCCCCAGCATTTT. Its translation is CASSTTQRTNQPQHF.

On this clonotype itself: This could be a read error, since a much larger clone is one nucleotide away. Given the absence of the conserved phenylalanine or tryptophan at the CDR3 end, a read error is likely. The chain joins TRBV15 to TRBJ2-7; tentatively, D is TRBD1 or TRBD2 (5 bases each). CDR1 LNHNV and CDR2 YYDKDF come from the germline V gene (reference sequence). V dropped 4 bases and J dropped 3 bases, with 19 bases sitting between them. CDR3 length: 16 amino acids. The chain's CDR3 is CATSNQTGTDLYEQYL. The CDR3 coding sequence is TGTGCCACCAGCAACCAAACGGGGACGGATCTCTACGAGCAGTACCTC.

This clonotype has a handful of counts. The J gene is TRBJ1-3, the V gene TRBV18; 12 nucleotides match TRBD1. CDR1 is KGHSH and CDR2 is LQKENI in the germline V gene. The J segment lost 4 bases and the V segment lost 3 bases, leaving 4 bases of the junction unmatched. This CDR3 contains 16 residues. CDR3 in amino acids: CASSPGQGATGNTIYF. CDR3 coding DNA: TGTGCCAGCTCACCGGGACAGGGGGCTACAGGAAACACCATATATTTT.